Presented here are 2 T cell receptor beta chains from one specimen sequenced in a study of blood T cell repertoires in COVID-19. Some clones are missing from TCRdb's copy, which holds only in-frame ones; the method was immunoSEQ multiplex PCR. The sample comprises approximately 340,000 clones, around four fifths of which are singletons, and around 3% rests with the top ten. Sample: peripheral blood. The receptors were gathered from a man between 25 and 39 years old with active or convalescent COVID-19.

The chain employs TRBV5-1 and TRBJ2-7; tentative D call: TRBD2 (5 bases). CDR1 SGHRS and CDR2 YFSETQ come from the germline V gene. V was cut by 1 base and J by 5 bases, with 22 bases left in between. The CDR3 has 17 amino acids. CDR3 nucleotide sequence: TGCGCCAGCAGCTTGTCCTCTCAGGCCGGGGATCCACACGAGCAGTACTTC. This encodes CASSLSSQAGDPHEQYF.

The chain combines TRBV25-1 with TRBJ2-1, with D possibly matching TRBD1 (6 bases). Germline CDR1 reads MGHDK; CDR2 reads SYGVNS. This CDR3 has 14 residues. The V and J ends lost 10 bases and 0 bases respectively, with 13 bases between them. For the CDR3, the DNA is TGTGCCACCCTGATGACAGGCTCCTACAATGAGCAGTTCTTC. Translation: CATLMTGSYNEQFF.